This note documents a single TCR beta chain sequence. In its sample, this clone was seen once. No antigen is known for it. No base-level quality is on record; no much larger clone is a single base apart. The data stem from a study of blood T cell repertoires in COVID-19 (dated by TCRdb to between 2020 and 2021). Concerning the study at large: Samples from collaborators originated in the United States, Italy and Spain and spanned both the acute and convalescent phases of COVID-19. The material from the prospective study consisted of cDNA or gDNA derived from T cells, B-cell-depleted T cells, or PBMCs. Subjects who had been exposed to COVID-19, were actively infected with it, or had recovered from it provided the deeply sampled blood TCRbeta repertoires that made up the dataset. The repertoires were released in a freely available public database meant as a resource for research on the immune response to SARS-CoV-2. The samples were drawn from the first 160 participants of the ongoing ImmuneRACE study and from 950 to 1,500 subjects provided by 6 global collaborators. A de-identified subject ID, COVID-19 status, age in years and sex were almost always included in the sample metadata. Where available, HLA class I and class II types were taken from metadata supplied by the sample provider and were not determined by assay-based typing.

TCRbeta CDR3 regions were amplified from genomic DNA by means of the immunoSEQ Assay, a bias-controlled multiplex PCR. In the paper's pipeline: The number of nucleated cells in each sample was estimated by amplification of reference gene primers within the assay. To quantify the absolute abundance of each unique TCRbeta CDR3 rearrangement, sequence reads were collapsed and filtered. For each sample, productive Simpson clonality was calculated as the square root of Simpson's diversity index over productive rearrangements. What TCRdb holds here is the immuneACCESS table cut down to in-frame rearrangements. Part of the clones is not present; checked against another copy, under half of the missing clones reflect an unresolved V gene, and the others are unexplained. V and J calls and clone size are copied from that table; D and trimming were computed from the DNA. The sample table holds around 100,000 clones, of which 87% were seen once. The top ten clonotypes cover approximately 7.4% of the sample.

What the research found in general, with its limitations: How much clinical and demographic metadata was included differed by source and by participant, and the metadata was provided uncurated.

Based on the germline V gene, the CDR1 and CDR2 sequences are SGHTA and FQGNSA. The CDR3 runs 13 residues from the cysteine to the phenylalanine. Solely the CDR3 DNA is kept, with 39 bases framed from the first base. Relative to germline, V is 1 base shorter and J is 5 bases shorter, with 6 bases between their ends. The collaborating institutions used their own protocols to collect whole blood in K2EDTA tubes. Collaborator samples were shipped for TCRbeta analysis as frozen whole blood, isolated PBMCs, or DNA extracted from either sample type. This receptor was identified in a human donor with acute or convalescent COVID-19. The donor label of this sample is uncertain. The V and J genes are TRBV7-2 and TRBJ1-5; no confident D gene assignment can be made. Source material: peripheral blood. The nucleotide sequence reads TGTGCCAGCAGCTTAGATCAGGATCAGCCCCAGCATTTT. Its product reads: CASSLDQDQPQHF.